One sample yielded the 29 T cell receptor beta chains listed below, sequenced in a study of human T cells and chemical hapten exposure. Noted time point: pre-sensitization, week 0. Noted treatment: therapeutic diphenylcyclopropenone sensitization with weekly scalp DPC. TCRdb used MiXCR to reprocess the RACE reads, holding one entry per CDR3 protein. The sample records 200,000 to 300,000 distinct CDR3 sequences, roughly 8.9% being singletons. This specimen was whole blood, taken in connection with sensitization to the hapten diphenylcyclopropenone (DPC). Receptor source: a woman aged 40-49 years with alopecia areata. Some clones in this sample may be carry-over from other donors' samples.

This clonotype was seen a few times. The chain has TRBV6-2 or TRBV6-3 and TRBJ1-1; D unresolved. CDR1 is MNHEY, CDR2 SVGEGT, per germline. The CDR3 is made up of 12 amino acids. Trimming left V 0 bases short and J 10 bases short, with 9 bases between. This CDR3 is CASSYSRFAAFF. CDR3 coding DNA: TGTGCCAGCAGTTACTCGCGGTTCGCAGCTTTCTTT.

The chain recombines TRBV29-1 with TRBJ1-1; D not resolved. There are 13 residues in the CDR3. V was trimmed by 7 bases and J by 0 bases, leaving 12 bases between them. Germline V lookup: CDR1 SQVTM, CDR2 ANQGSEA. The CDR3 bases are TGCAGCGCCCAATCTAACATGAACACTGAAGCTTTCTTT. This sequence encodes CSAQSNMNTEAFF.

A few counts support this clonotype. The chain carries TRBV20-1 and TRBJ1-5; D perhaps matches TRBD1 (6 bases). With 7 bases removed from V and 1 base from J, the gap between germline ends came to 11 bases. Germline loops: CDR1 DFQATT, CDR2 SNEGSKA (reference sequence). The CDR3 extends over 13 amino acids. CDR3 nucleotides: TGCAGTGGGACAGAAAAAAGCAATCAGCCCCAGCATTTT. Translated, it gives CSGTEKSNQPQHF.

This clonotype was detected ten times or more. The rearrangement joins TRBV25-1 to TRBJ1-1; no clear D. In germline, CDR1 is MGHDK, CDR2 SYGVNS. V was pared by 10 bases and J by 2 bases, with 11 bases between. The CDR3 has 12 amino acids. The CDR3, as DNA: TGTGCCACTACGTCGGCAAACACTGAAGCTTTCTTT. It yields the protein CATTSANTEAFF.

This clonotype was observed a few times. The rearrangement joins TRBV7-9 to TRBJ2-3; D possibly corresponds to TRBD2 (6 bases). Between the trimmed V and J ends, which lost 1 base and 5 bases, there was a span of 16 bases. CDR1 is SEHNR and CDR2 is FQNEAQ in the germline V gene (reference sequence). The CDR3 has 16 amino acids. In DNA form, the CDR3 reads TGTGCCAGCAGCTTAGGGTTGCGCCCCGGGGGAGATACGCAGTATTTT. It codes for CASSLGLRPGGDTQYF.

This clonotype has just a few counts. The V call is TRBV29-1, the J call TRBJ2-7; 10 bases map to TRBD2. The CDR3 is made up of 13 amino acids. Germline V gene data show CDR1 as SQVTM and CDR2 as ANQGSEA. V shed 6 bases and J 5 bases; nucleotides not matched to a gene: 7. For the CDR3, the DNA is TGCAGCGTCTCAGCGGGAGGGCCCAACGAGCAGTACTTC. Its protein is CSVSAGGPNEQYF.

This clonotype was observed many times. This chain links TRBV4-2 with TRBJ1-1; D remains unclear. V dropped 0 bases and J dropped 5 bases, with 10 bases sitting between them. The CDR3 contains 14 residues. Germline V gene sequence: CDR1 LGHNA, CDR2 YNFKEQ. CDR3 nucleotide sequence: TGTGCCAGCAGCCAAGATAGAGTTGGGACTGAAGCTTTCTTT. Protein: CASSQDRVGTEAFF.

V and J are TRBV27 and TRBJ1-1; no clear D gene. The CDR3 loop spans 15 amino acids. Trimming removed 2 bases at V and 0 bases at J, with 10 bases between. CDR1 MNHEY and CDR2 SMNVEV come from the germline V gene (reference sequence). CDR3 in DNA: TGTGCCAGCAGTTTACGCGTTCCCATGAACACTGAAGCTTTCTTT. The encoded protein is CASSLRVPMNTEAFF.

CDR3 region: CASSLLVFPSNEQFF. Written as DNA, the CDR3 is TGCGCCAGCAGCTTGTTGGTTTTCCCTTCCAATGAGCAGTTCTTC. The V gene is TRBV5-1, the J gene TRBJ2-1; no clear D gene. The V gene's germline CDR1 is SGHRS and CDR2 YFSETQ. V lost 1 base, J lost 6 bases, and 14 bases lay in between. The CDR3 has 15 amino acids.

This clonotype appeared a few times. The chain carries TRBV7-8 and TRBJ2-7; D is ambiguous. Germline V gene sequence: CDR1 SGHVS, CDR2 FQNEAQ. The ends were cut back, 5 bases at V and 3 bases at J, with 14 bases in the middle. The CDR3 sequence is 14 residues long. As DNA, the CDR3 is TGTGCCAGCAGCCTCCGGGCCTCAGTCTACGAGCAGTACTTC. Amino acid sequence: CASSLRASVYEQYF.

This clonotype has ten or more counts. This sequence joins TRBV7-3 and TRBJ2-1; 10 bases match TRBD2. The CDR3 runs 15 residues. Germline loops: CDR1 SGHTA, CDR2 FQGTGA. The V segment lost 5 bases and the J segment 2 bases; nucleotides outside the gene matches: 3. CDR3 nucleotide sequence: TGTGCCAGCAGCGCAAGCGGGAGGGCCTACAATGAGCAGTTCTTC. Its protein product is CASSASGRAYNEQFF.

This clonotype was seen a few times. The CDR3 region is CASIGQLISSGANVLTF. In nucleotides, the CDR3 is TGTGCCAGCATTGGCCAGCTTATAAGCTCTGGGGCCAACGTCCTGACTTTC. The gene calls are TRBV6-4 and TRBJ2-6; D is uncertain. The CDR3 totals 17 residues. The V gene lost 7 bases and the J gene lost 0 bases, with 16 bases spanning the gap. CDR1 and CDR2 (germline): MRHNA, SNTAGT.

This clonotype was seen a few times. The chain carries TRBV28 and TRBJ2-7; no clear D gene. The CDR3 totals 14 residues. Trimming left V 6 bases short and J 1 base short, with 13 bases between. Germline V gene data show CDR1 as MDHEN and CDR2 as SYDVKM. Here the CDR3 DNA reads TGTGCCAGCAGCCCTCCCTACGAATCCTACGAGCAGTACTTC. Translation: CASSPPYESYEQYF.

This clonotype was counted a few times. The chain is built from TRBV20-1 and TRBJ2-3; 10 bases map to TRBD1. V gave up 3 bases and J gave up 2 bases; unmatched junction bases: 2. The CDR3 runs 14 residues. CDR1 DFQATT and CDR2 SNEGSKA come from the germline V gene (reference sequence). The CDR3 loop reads CSARTGGYTDTQYF. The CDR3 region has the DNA TGCAGTGCTAGGACAGGGGGCTACACAGATACGCAGTATTTT.

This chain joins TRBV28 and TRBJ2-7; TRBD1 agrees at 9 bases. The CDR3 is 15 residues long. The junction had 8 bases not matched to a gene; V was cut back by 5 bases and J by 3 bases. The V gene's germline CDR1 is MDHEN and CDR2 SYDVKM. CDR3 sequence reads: CASSTLRDRVYEQYF. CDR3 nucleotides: TGTGCCAGCAGTACCCTCCGGGACAGGGTCTACGAGCAGTACTTC.

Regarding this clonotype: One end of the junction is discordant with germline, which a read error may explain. Here the CDR3 reads CTSSERGFYTDTQYF. The CDR3 DNA reads as TGTACCAGCAGCGAACGGGGGTTTTACACAGATACGCAGTATTTT. The chain is built from TRBV9 and TRBJ2-3, with D possibly matching TRBD2 (6 bases). Germline V lookup: CDR1 SGDLS, CDR2 YYNGEE. CDR3 length: 15 residues.

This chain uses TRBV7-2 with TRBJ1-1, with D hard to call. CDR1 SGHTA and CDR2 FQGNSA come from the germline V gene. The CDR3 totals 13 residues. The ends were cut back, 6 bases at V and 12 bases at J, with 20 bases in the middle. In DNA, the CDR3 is TGTGCCAGCAGTCTTCCTCCCCATACCGCGACTTTCTTT. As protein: CASSLPPHTATFF.

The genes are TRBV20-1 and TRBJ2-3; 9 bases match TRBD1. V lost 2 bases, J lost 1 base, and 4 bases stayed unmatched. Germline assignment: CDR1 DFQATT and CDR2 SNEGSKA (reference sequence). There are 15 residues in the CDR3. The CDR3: CSARIWDRGTDTQYF. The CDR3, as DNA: TGCAGTGCTAGAATTTGGGACAGGGGCACAGATACGCAGTATTTT.

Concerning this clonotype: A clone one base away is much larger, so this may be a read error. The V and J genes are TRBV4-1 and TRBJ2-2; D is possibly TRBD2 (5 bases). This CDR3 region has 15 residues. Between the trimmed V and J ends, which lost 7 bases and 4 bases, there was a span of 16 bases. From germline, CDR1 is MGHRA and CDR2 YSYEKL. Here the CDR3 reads CASNPGLSGTGELFF. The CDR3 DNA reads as TGCGCCAGCAACCCCGGACTCTCCGGCACCGGGGAGCTGTTTTTT.

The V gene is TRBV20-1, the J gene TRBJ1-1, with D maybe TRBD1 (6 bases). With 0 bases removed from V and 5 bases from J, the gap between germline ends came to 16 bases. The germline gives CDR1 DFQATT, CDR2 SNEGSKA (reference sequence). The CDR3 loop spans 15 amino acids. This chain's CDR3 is CSARDDQRGRTEAFF. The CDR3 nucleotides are TGCAGTGCTAGAGACGACCAGCGGGGGCGGACTGAAGCTTTCTTT.

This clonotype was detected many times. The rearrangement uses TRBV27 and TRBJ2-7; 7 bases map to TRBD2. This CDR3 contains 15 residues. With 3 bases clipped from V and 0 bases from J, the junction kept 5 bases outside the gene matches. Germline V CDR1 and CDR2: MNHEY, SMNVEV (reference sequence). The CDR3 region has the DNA TGTGCCAGCAGTTTGATGAGCGGGGCCTCCTACGAGCAGTACTTC. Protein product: CASSLMSGASYEQYF.

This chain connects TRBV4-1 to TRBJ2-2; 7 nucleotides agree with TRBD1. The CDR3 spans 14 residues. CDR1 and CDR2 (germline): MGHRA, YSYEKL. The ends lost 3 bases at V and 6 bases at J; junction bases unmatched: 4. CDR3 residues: CASSQGTVSGELFF. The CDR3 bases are TGCGCCAGCAGCCAGGGGACAGTCTCCGGGGAGCTGTTTTTT.

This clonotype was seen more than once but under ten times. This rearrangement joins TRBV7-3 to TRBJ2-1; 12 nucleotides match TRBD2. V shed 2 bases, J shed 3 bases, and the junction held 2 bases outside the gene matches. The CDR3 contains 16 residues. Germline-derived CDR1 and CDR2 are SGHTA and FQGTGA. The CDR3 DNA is TGTGCCAGCAGCTTACAACTAGCGGGAGGCTACAATGAGCAGTTCTTC. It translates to CASSLQLAGGYNEQFF.

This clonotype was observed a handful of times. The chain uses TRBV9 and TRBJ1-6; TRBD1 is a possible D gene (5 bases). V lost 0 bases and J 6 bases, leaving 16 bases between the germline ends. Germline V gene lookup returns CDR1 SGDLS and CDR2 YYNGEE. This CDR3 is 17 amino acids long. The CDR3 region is CASSVAGVAPGNSPLHF. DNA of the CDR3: TGTGCCAGCAGCGTAGCGGGGGTGGCGCCGGGTAATTCACCCCTCCACTTT.

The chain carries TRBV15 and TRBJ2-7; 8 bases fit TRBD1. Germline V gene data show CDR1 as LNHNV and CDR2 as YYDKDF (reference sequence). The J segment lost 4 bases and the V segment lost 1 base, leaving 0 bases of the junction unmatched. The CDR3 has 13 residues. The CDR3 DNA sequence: TGTGCCACCAGCAGAGGGACAGGGTACGAGCAGTACTTC. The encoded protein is CATSRGTGYEQYF.

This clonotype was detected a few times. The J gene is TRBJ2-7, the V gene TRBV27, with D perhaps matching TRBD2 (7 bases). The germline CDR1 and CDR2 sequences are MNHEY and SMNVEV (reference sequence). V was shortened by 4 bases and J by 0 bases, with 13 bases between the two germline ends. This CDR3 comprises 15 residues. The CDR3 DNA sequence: TGTGCCAGCAGTTGGGGCGGGGGCAGCTCCTACGAGCAGTACTTC. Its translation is CASSWGGGSSYEQYF.

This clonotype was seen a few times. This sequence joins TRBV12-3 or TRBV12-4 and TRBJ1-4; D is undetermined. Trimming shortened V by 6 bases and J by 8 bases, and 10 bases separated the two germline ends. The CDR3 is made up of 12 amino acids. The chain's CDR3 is CASSRTAEKLFF. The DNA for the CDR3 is TGTGCCAGCAGCCGTACAGCGGAAAAACTGTTTTTT.

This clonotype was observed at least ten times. The CDR3 DNA follows: TGCAGCGTTGGAGGGGGCTCGGGATGGGAGGAGACCCAGTACTTC. Translated, it gives CSVGGGSGWEETQYF. The rearrangement links TRBV29-1 to TRBJ2-5; 7 nucleotides agree with TRBD1. Germline trimming cut 4 bases from V and 5 bases from J; bases unmatched to any gene: 13. The CDR3 length is 15 residues. Germline V lookup: CDR1 SQVTM, CDR2 ANQGSEA.

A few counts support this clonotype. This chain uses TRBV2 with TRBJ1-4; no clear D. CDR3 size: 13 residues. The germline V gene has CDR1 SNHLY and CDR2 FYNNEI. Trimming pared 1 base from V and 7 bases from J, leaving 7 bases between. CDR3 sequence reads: CASSEEQVEKLFF. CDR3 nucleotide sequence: TGTGCCAGCAGTGAAGAGCAGGTTGAAAAACTGTTTTTT.